The clone carrying this TCR beta chain was seen at least ten times. The antigen remains undetermined. Trimming removed 4 bases from V and 1 base from J, with 11 bases in between. The germline CDR1 and CDR2 sequences are DFQATT and SNEGSKA (reference sequence). This CDR3 has 13 amino acids. This record belongs to a study of CD8 T cells in ankylosing spondylitis. Overall study results and limits: Reportedly, matched ankylosing spondylitis synovial fluid was significantly enriched for disease-linked clones. Prior work had noted some motif variants in reactive arthritis blood and synovial fluid. Those disease-linked clones were CD8+; they were also relatively rare in peripheral blood. Seemingly characteristic of ankylosing spondylitis blood was a TCR beta motif consisting of about 8 highly homologous variants.

With molecular barcodes, quantitative 5'-RACE was used to make the TCR beta libraries. MiXCR was run by TCRdb on the 5' RACE reads, yielding one entry per CDR3 protein. Among 700,000 to 850,000 distinct CDR3 sequences listed, approximately 12% were seen once. This receptor was identified in a male donor with ankylosing spondylitis. The chain combines TRBV20-1 with TRBJ2-7; possibly TRBD2 for D (5 bases). The sequencing input was blood, either unsorted or a sorted T cell fraction (not recorded which). CDR3: CSATRRGSYEQYF. CDR3 nucleotides: TGCAGTGCTACCCGACGGGGATCCTACGAGCAGTACTTC.